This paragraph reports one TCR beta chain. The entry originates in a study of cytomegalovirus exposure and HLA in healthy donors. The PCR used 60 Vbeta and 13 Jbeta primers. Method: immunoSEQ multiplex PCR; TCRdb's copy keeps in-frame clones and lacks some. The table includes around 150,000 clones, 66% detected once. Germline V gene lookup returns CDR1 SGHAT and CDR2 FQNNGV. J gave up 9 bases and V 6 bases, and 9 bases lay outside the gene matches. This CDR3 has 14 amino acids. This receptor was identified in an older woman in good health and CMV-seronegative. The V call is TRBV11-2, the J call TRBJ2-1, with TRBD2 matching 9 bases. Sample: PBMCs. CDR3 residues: CASSQAGGAVEQFF. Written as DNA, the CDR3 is TGTGCCAGCAGTCAGGCGGGGGGGGCCGTTGAGCAGTTCTTC.